A selection of T cell receptor beta chains follows, all from one sample in a study of identical twins. TCRdb redid the calling of the 5' RACE reads with MiXCR, one entry per CDR3 protein. In the table there are fewer than 900,000 distinct CDR3 sequences, roughly 18% of which are singletons. These data are also associated with another study on T cells expressing NK-cell markers.

The sample consisted of PBMCs. The receptors shown here come from a woman aged 18 to 35 in good health. Each CDR3 is given with its conserved first and last residue. A D gene is named only where the DNA matches it firmly. Clone size is shown for a subset of rows, as once, few, many or a class of expanded clone.

d_call,v_call,cdr3_length,j_call,clone_size,cdr3_aa,cdr3_nt
.,TRBV6-2/TRBV6-3,12,TRBJ1-2,few,CASSTSDSRYTF,TGTGCCAGCAGTACCTCGGACAGCCGCTACACCTTC
.,TRBV5-5,17,TRBJ2-6,.,CASSFTEGFFGANVLTF,TGTGCCAGCAGCTTTACAGAGGGCTTCTTTGGGGCCAACGTCCTGACTTTC
.,TRBV2,13,TRBJ2-2,.,CAARLGMAGELFF,TGTGCCGCTCGACTGGGGATGGCCGGGGAGCTGTTTTTT
.,TRBV28,15,TRBJ2-7,few,CASSYGGDRNYEQYF,TGTGCCAGCAGTTACGGAGGGGACAGAAACTACGAGCAGTACTTC
.,TRBV7-9,14,TRBJ1-4,.,CASSSRTTNEKLFF,TGTGCCAGCAGTTCGCGGACAACTAATGAAAAACTGTTTTTT
.,TRBV5-1,16,TRBJ1-1,many,CASSLDPGTMNTEAFF,TGCGCCAGCAGCTTGGACCCGGGCACTATGAACACTGAAGCTTTCTTT
.,TRBV5-6,15,TRBJ2-7,many,CASSLVDRPSYEQYF,TGTGCCAGCAGCTTGGTTGACCGACCATCCTACGAGCAGTACTTC
TRBD1,TRBV2,13,TRBJ1-1,few,CASEGQGYTEAFF,TGTGCCAGCGAGGGACAGGGGTACACTGAAGCTTTCTTT
TRBD1,TRBV9,14,TRBJ1-2,.,CASSARQGTYGYTF,TGTGCCAGCAGCGCCCGACAGGGTACCTATGGCTACACCTTC
TRBD2,TRBV9,17,TRBJ2-3,.,CASSLHPSGSESDTQYF,TGTGCCAGCAGCCTCCACCCTAGCGGGAGTGAGTCAGATACGCAGTATTTT
.,TRBV12-3/TRBV12-4,16,TRBJ2-1,.,CASSTGPTFTYNEQFF,TGTGCCAGCAGCACGGGACCGACCTTTACCTACAATGAGCAGTTCTTC
.,TRBV7-9,15,TRBJ2-7,.,CASSLLSDLAGEQYF,TGTGCCAGCAGCTTGCTGTCGGACCTAGCCGGCGAGCAGTACTTC
.,TRBV29-1,12,TRBJ2-3,few,CSVDLSADTQYF,TGCAGCGTTGACTTAAGCGCAGATACGCAGTATTTT
.,TRBV3-1,15,TRBJ2-7,few,CASSQPGTASYEQYF,TGTGCCAGCAGCCAACCCGGGACGGCGTCCTACGAGCAGTACTTC
.,TRBV10-3,13,TRBJ2-4,few,CAIGDLAKNIQYF,TGTGCCATCGGGGACCTAGCCAAAAACATTCAGTACTTC
TRBD2,TRBV18,15,TRBJ2-1,.,CASSPRRASGNEQFF,TGTGCCAGCTCCCCGCGAAGGGCTAGCGGGAATGAGCAGTTCTTC
TRBD2,TRBV7-7,15,TRBJ2-3,once,CASSPGLPGTDTQYF,TGTGCTAGCAGTCCGGGACTACCAGGCACAGATACGCAGTATTTT
TRBD2,TRBV4-3,17,TRBJ2-3,few,CASSQGLAGARTDTQYF,TGCGCCAGCAGCCAAGGACTAGCGGGAGCGAGGACAGATACGCAGTATTTT
TRBD1,TRBV10-3,15,TRBJ2-3,few,CAIAPGTGYTDTQYF,TGTGCCATCGCCCCCGGGACAGGCTACACAGATACGCAGTATTTT
.,TRBV20-1,12,TRBJ2-5,many,CSPGGGGETQYF,TGCAGTCCCGGTGGCGGAGGGGAGACCCAGTACTTC
TRBD2,TRBV18,15,TRBJ2-1,.,CASSSLAGGVNEQFF,TGTGCCAGCTCATCGCTAGCGGGGGGCGTGAATGAGCAGTTCTTC
.,TRBV11-3,14,TRBJ2-2,few,CASSLDGGFGELFF,TGTGCCAGCAGCTTAGATGGCGGGTTCGGGGAGCTGTTTTTT
.,TRBV12-3/TRBV12-4,13,TRBJ2-1,.,CASSFSQNNEQFF,TGTGCCAGCAGTTTCTCCCAGAACAATGAGCAGTTCTTC
.,TRBV12-3/TRBV12-4,14,TRBJ2-5,few,CASSSGDFQETQYF,TGTGCCAGCAGTTCAGGGGATTTCCAAGAGACCCAGTACTTC
TRBD2,TRBV29-1,13,TRBJ2-1,few,CSVEAGGWNEQFF,TGCAGCGTTGAAGCGGGAGGGTGGAATGAGCAGTTCTTC
.,TRBV5-4,14,TRBJ2-3,few,CASSLATNGDTQYF,TGTGCCAGCAGCTTGGCCACTAATGGAGATACGCAGTATTTT
TRBD1,TRBV2,17,TRBJ2-6,few,CASSPGQRRSGANVLTF,TGTGCCAGCAGCCCGGGACAGAGGCGCTCTGGGGCCAACGTCCTGACTTTC
.,TRBV19,14,TRBJ1-6,.,CASSAEAGNSPLHF,TGTGCCAGTAGTGCGGAAGCAGGAAATTCACCCCTCCACTTT
TRBD2,TRBV7-6,14,TRBJ2-1,.,CASSPAGVYNEQFF,TGTGCCAGCAGCCCTGCGGGGGTTTACAATGAGCAGTTCTTC
.,TRBV10-3,13,TRBJ2-7,.,CAISRGIGYEQYF,TGTGCCATCAGCCGGGGAATAGGCTACGAGCAGTACTTC
.,TRBV27,12,TRBJ2-7,.,CASGSQGGEQYF,TGTGCCAGCGGATCACAGGGGGGGGAGCAGTACTTC
TRBD1,TRBV25-1,16,TRBJ2-2,.,CASSARPGTGGGELFF,TGTGCCAGCAGTGCCCGCCCCGGGACAGGGGGCGGGGAGCTGTTTTTT
.,TRBV24-1,15,TRBJ2-1,few,CATSDARGPGNEQFF,TGTGCCACCAGTGATGCGCGGGGGCCGGGGAATGAGCAGTTCTTC
.,TRBV29-1,13,TRBJ2-3,few,CSLRRGSTDTQYF,TGCAGCCTTAGGAGGGGAAGCACAGATACGCAGTATTTT
TRBD1,TRBV20-1,18,TRBJ2-1,few,CSARATSRRGQGYNEQFF,TGCAGTGCTAGAGCCACCTCCCGAAGGGGACAGGGCTACAATGAGCAGTTCTTC
TRBD1,TRBV6-5,14,TRBJ1-1,.,CASSYQGGWTEAFF,TGTGCCAGCAGTTACCAGGGGGGATGGACTGAAGCTTTCTTT
.,TRBV7-9,15,TRBJ1-1,.,CASSILGFRDTEAFF,TGTGCCAGCAGCATCCTAGGATTCAGGGACACTGAAGCTTTCTTT
.,TRBV7-7,14,TRBJ2-5,many,CASSAASAQETQYF,TGTGCCAGCAGCGCCGCAAGCGCCCAAGAGACCCAGTACTTC
.,TRBV4-3,14,TRBJ1-1,.,CASSQDGGNEEAFF,TGCGCCAGCAGCCAAGATGGGGGGAATGAGGAAGCTTTCTTT
.,TRBV20-1,14,TRBJ1-6,once,CSARKQGINSPLHF,TGCAGTGCTAGAAAACAGGGTATTAATTCACCCCTCCACTTT
TRBD2,TRBV7-6,16,TRBJ2-3,.,CASSLRIGSGSDTQYF,TGTGCCAGCAGCTTAAGAATTGGTAGCGGGAGTGATACGCAGTATTTT
TRBD2,TRBV29-1,14,TRBJ2-5,few,CSVSESGSGETQYF,TGCAGCGTGAGCGAGAGCGGGAGTGGGGAGACCCAGTACTTC
.,TRBV10-3,12,TRBJ1-5,few,CAIRDGNQPQHF,TGTGCCATCAGGGATGGTAATCAGCCCCAGCATTTT
.,TRBV27,13,TRBJ2-7,few,CASRRDGAYEQYF,TGTGCCAGCAGAAGGGACGGAGCCTACGAGCAGTACTTC
.,TRBV4-3,16,TRBJ2-3,few,CASSQSTRGGTDTQYF,TGCGCCAGCAGCCAATCCACTAGGGGGGGCACAGATACGCAGTATTTT
TRBD1,TRBV12-3/TRBV12-4,12,TRBJ2-5,.,CASSGQGKTQYF,TGTGCCAGCAGCGGACAGGGGAAGACCCAGTACTTC
TRBD1,TRBV5-1,15,TRBJ1-4,few,CASSGQGQGNEKLFF,TGCGCCAGCAGCGGACAAGGACAGGGTAATGAAAAACTGTTTTTT
.,TRBV29-1,10,TRBJ2-1,.,CSGLTNEQFF,TGCAGCGGACTGACCAATGAGCAGTTCTTC
.,TRBV9,16,TRBJ2-1,few,CASSGSYRERYNEQFF,TGTGCCAGCAGCGGCTCCTATAGGGAGAGGTACAATGAGCAGTTCTTC
TRBD2,TRBV20-1,16,TRBJ2-1,few,CSATATSVVSYNEQFF,TGCAGTGCCACAGCTACTAGCGTCGTTTCCTACAATGAGCAGTTCTTC
.,TRBV7-7,15,TRBJ2-5,.,CASSLDVGPLETQYF,TGTGCTAGCAGCTTAGATGTCGGACCCCTGGAGACCCAGTACTTC
.,TRBV20-1,13,TRBJ1-1,few,CSARGRENTEAFF,TGCAGTGCTAGGGGACGGGAGAACACTGAAGCTTTCTTT
.,TRBV20-1,17,TRBJ1-2,.,CSARDLGGATPNYGYTF,TGCAGTGCTAGAGACCTCGGGGGGGCTACCCCTAACTATGGCTACACCTTC
.,TRBV6-5,14,TRBJ1-1,few,CASSYSGFWTEAFF,TGTGCCAGCAGTTATTCAGGGTTTTGGACTGAAGCTTTCTTT
TRBD2,TRBV20-1,15,TRBJ2-1,few,CSARGLAGDYNEQFF,TGCAGTGCTAGAGGACTAGCGGGGGATTACAATGAGCAGTTCTTC
TRBD2,TRBV5-1,17,TRBJ2-5,.,CASSPGLAGSQRETQYF,TGCGCCAGCAGCCCGGGGTTAGCGGGTTCTCAGAGAGAGACCCAGTACTTC